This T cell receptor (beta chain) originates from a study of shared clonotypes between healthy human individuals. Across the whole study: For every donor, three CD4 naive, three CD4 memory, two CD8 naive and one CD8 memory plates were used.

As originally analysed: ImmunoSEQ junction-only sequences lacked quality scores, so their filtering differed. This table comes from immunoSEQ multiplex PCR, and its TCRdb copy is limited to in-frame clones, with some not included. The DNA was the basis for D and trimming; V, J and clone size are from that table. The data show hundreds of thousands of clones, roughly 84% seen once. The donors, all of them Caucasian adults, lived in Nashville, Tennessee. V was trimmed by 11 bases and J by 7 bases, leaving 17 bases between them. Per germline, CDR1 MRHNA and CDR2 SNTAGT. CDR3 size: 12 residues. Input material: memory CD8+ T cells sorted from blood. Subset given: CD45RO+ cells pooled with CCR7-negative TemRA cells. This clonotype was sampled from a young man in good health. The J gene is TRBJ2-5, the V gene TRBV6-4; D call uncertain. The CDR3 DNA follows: TGTGCCGGGCGTACTACCAAGAGGACCCAGTACTTC. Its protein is CAGRTTKRTQYF.